These 13 T cell receptor beta chains originate from one sample sequenced in a study of T-cell memory formation after mild COVID-19. Each CDR3 protein is one row after TCRdb ran MiXCR on the 5' RACE reads. The sample consists of 240,000 or so distinct CDR3 sequences, approximately 9% of them appearing once. The sample taken for sequencing was PBMCs or a T cell subset sorted from them (not recorded which). The receptors originated from a young man who had mild COVID-19 (a few samples of this study predate the infection). Cell type and time point are not known.

This clonotype has more than one count but fewer than ten. The chain has TRBV6-5 and TRBJ2-2; 9 bases are a match to TRBD1. V trimming: 8 bases; J trimming: 6 bases; junction bases outside the gene matches: 10. This CDR3 has 15 residues. Germline lookup yields CDR1 MNHEY and CDR2 SVGAGI. The CDR3 here is CASWPGTGTSGELFF. CDR3 in DNA: TGTGCCAGCTGGCCCGGGACAGGGACTTCCGGGGAGCTGTTTTTT.

This clonotype turned up a few times. The genes are TRBV7-9 and TRBJ2-2; TRBD2 matches 9 bases. The CDR3 is 16 residues long. V shed 5 bases, J shed 6 bases, and the junction held 10 bases outside the gene matches. Per the germline V gene, CDR1 is SEHNR and CDR2 is FQNEAQ (reference sequence). Written as DNA, the CDR3 is TGTGCCAGCAGCCCTGGGACTAGCTTCGGTCCCGGGGAGCTGTTTTTT. It translates to CASSPGTSFGPGELFF.

This chain connects TRBV29-1 to TRBJ2-1, with 12 nucleotides matching TRBD2. The CDR3 contains 14 residues. In germline, CDR1 is SQVTM, CDR2 ANQGSEA. Unmatched junction bases numbered 2, after V lost 3 bases and J lost 5 bases. CDR3 sequence reads: CSVELAGGNNEQFF. The CDR3 DNA reads TGCAGCGTTGAGCTAGCGGGGGGGAACAATGAGCAGTTCTTC.

This clonotype was picked up a small number of times. This chain joins TRBV5-8 and TRBJ1-3; TRBD1 agrees at 9 bases. J lost 0 bases, V lost 0 bases, and 4 bases had no gene match. The CDR3 is 17 residues long. CDR1 is SGHTS, CDR2 YDEGEE, per germline. This CDR3 reads CASSLGDRAFSGNTIYF. CDR3 in DNA: TGTGCCAGCAGCTTGGGGGACAGGGCCTTCTCTGGAAACACCATATATTTT.

The chain links TRBV29-1 to TRBJ1-2; no reliable D call. V dropped 6 bases and J dropped 3 bases, with 17 bases sitting between them. CDR3 length equals 14 residues. In germline, CDR1 is SQVTM, CDR2 ANQGSEA. The CDR3 coding sequence is TGCAGCGTGGAACTAGGAGTGCAAGACTATGGCTACACCTTC. Amino acid sequence: CSVELGVQDYGYTF.

The gene calls are TRBV7-2 and TRBJ2-1; D gene uncertain. The germline V and J ends were trimmed by 0 bases and 5 bases, with 8 bases remaining between them. This CDR3 comprises 14 residues. Looked up from germline, CDR1 is SGHTA and CDR2 is FQGNSA. The chain's CDR3 is CASSLASANNEQFF. For the CDR3, the DNA is TGTGCCAGCAGCTTAGCGTCGGCAAACAATGAGCAGTTCTTC.

This clonotype was counted only a few times. V and J are TRBV5-1 and TRBJ1-1; D ambiguous. There are 13 residues in the CDR3. Trimming left V 1 base short and J 3 bases short, with 7 bases between. CDR1 is SGHRS and CDR2 is YFSETQ in the germline V gene. The CDR3 is CASSLRTDTEAFF. CDR3 coding DNA: TGCGCCAGCAGCTTGAGGACGGACACTGAAGCTTTCTTT.

This clonotype was seen more than once but under ten times. V usage is TRBV7-2 and J usage is TRBJ2-1; TRBD2 matches 9 bases. The V segment lost 4 bases and the J segment 9 bases; nucleotides outside the gene matches: 16. The CDR3 extends over 17 amino acids. From germline, CDR1 is SGHTA and CDR2 FQGNSA. The CDR3 region has the DNA TGTGCCAGCAGCTCCACTCGCGGGGGGGCTAAGTTTGGTGAGCAGTTCTTC. It specifies CASSSTRGGAKFGEQFF.

This clonotype came up a few times. This rearrangement joins TRBV5-1 to TRBJ2-6; D is possibly TRBD1 (6 bases). The length of the CDR3 is 15 residues. The V gene's germline CDR1 is SGHRS and CDR2 YFSETQ. The V end was cut by 3 bases, the J end by 2 bases, with 9 bases between. CDR3 coding DNA: TGCGCCAGCAGCTGGGGGCAGACTGGGGCCAACGTCCTGACTTTC. It encodes CASSWGQTGANVLTF.

The V gene is TRBV2, the J gene TRBJ1-2, with D unclear. V was trimmed by 6 bases and J by 8 bases, leaving 16 bases between them. CDR3 length: 13 residues. Germline V gene data show CDR1 as SNHLY and CDR2 as FYNNEI. This CDR3 reads CASSTGPPGGYTF. The CDR3 nucleotides are TGTGCCAGCAGCACCGGGCCGCCCGGCGGCTACACCTTC.

This clonotype was found many times. V usage is TRBV7-2 and J usage is TRBJ2-1, with TRBD2 matching over 9 bases. V lost 0 bases to trimming and J lost 6 bases; unmatched junction nucleotides: 6. CDR3 size: 16 residues. CDR1 SGHTA and CDR2 FQGNSA come from the germline V gene. Written as DNA, the CDR3 is TGTGCCAGCAGCTTAGCACTTTTACTAGCGGGCAATGAGCAGTTCTTC. It specifies CASSLALLLAGNEQFF. Variable domain in full (rest from reference TRBV7-2 and TRBJ2-1): GAGVSQSPSNKVTEKGKDVELRCDPISGHTALYWYRQSLGQGLEFLIYFQGNSAPDKSGLPSDRFSAERTGGSVSTLTIQRTQQEDSAVYLCASSLALLLAGNEQFFGPGTRLTVL.

This clonotype appeared many times. The chain has TRBV5-1 and TRBJ2-5; D uncertain. This CDR3 has 15 amino acids. Germline loops: CDR1 SGHRS, CDR2 YFSETQ. V gave up 0 bases and J gave up 1 base, with 10 bases separating them. This CDR3 is CASSLVQAGQETQYF. The CDR3 DNA reads as TGCGCCAGCAGCTTGGTTCAGGCAGGCCAAGAGACCCAGTACTTC. The full variable domain, in which reference TRBV5-1 and TRBJ2-5 provide the parts outside the CDR3, is KAGVTQTPRYLIKTRGQQVTLSCSPISGHRSVSWYQQTPGQGLQFLFEYFSETQRNKGNFPGRFSGRQFSNSRSEMNVSTLELGDSALYLCASSLVQAGQETQYFGPGTRLLVL.

This clonotype was seen more than once but under ten times. This sequence joins TRBV12-3 or TRBV12-4 and TRBJ2-7, with 9 bases lining up with TRBD1. The CDR3 has 14 residues. With V trimmed by 6 bases and J by 2 bases, 5 bases remained unmatched. The DNA of the CDR3 is TGTGCCAGCAGACAGACAGGGGGGACCTACGAGCAGTACTTC. Translating gives CASRQTGGTYEQYF.